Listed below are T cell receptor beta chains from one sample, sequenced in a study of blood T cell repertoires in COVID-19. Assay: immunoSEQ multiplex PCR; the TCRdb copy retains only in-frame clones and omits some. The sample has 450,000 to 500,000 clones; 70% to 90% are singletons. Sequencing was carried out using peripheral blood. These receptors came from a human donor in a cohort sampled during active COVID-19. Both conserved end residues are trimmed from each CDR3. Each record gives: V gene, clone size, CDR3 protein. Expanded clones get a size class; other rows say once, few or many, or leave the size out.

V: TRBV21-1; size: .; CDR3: ASSKAGGDRTDTQY
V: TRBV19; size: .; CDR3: ASHKGQGSFEQF
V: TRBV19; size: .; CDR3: ASSTNLGGTEAF
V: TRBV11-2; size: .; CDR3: ASSAGLGLTRTDTQY
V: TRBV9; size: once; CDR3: ASSPSSPRDTQY
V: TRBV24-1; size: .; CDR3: ATSDRLAGGSYEQF
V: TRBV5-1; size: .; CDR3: ASSAGENGNTIY
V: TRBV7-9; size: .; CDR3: ASSLSGTGKMDEQF
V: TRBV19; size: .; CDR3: ASSPGQASYEQY
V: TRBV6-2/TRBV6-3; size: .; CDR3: ASSLTRTGAKGDTQY
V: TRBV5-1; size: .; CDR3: ASSLGNGGRASETQY
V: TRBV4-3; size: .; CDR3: ASSQQGRGEQF
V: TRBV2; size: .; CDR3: ASNEGSTGELF
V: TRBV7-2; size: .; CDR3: ASSLRLAGGNEQF
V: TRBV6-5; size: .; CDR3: ASSYSWTKETQY
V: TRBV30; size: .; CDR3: AWSVGGGYT
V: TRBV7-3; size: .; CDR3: ASSSGLLEETQY
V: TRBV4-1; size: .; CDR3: ASSQVSANYGYT
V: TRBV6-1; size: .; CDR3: ASSEALSIFDEQY
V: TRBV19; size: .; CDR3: ASSTMMDQPQH
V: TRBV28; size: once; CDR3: ASRPSAKDEQF
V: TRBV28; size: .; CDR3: ASSLVGPLAGGPDEQY
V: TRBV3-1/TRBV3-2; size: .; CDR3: ASRIAGTGELF
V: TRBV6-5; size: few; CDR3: ASSPNAGQGEQF
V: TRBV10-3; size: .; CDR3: AISAGTSGDTDTQY
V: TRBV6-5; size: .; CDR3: ASKGGTADGNTQY
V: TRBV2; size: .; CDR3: ATTLVVSTDTQY
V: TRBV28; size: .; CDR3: ASSFPDRGGTEAF
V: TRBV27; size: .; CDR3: ASSLSGSPYEQY
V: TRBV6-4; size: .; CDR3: ASSDSGGSIYNEQF
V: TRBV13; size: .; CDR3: ASTRDRGGPGANVLT
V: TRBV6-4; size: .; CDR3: ASSDSLYGNEQF
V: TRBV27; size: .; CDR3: ASSLWTSGRNEQF
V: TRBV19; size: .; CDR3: ASSVGTINEQF
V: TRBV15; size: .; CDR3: ATSRTVNQPQH
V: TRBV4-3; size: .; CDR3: ASSRDISGANVLT
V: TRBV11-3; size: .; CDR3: ASSLTLGRERETQY
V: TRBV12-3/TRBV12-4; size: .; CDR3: ASSTGFYGYT
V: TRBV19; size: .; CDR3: ATKGAAPLNEQY
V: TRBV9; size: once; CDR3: ASSVDPGENQPQH